The clone carrying this TCR beta chain occurred a few times. The antigen is undetermined. This entry comes from a study of T cell repertoires in cytomegalovirus infection. Study in general: Indications of both CMV infection and matching HLA type were provided by public TCR beta signatures.

TCRdb re-analysed the reads in MiXCR, keeping a single row per CDR3 protein. In the table there are 450,000 to 600,000 distinct CDR3 sequences, roughly 10% of which are singletons. The study, taken as a whole, reports: The cumulative frequency of public TCR beta families identified carriers of CMV plus the relevant HLA. It was HLA-C-restricted CMV-specific TCR beta clonotypes that dominated the response ex vivo.

The source is a human donor in good health (CMV status not recorded). Some clones in this sample may be carry-over from other donors' samples. Input material: PBMCs.

CDR3 protein: CASRATGTRSEQFF. The CDR3, as DNA: TGTGCCAGTAGGGCCACCGGGACTAGAAGTGAGCAGTTCTTC. The chain is built from TRBV19 and TRBJ2-1, with TRBD2 matching 8 bases. Germline V lookup: CDR1 LNHDA, CDR2 SQIVND (reference sequence). The CDR3 spans 14 residues. V shed 6 bases, J shed 9 bases, and the junction held 10 bases outside the gene matches.